This entry is about one T cell receptor beta chain. Its antigen is not known. Findings and limits, study-wide: The TCR gene usage of tumor memory CD4+ T cells clustered together with blood and lymph node memory CD4+ cells and with lymph node naive CD4+ cells. Larger-cohort validation covered only one TCR beta V-J rearrangement.

The CDR3 is 12 amino acids. V shed 5 bases and J shed 15 bases, with 17 bases lying between them. CDR1 MNHEY and CDR2 SMNVEV come from the germline V gene (reference sequence). TCRdb re-called the 5' RACE reads with MiXCR, one entry per CDR3 protein. The sample records about 41,000 distinct CDR3 sequences, less than 30% being singletons. The memory fraction was CD4+CD45RO+CD25- cells. The sequence came from a female donor with breast cancer. The specimen was memory CD4+ T cells sorted from a lymph node. Sample subset: memory CD4+ T cells, CD4+CD45RO+CD25-. This sequence joins TRBV27 and TRBJ2-1; weak D call: TRBD2 (6 bases). CDR3 sequence: CASSPDWAGLFF. DNA of the CDR3: TGTGCCAGCAGTCCAGACTGGGCGGGATTGTTCTTC.